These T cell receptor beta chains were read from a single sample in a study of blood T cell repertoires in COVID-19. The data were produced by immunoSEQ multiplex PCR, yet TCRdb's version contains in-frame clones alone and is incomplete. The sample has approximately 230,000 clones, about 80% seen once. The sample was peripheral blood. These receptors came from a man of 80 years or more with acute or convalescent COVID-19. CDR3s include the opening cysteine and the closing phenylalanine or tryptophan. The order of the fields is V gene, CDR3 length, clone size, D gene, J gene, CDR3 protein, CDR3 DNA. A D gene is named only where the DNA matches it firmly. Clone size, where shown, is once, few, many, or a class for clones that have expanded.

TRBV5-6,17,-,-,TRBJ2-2,CASSLGGLVKGTGELFF,TGTGCCAGCAGCTTGGGCGGACTGGTCAAGGGCACCGGGGAGCTGTTTTTT
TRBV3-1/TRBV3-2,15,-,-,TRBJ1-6,CASSARQGFNSPLHF,TGTGCCAGCAGCGCCCGCCAGGGCTTCAATTCACCCCTCCACTTT
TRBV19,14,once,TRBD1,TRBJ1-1,CASSTDRGNTEAFF,TGTGCCAGTAGTACCGACAGGGGGAACACTGAAGCTTTCTTT
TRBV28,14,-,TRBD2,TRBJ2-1,CASSPSGGADEQFF,TGTGCCAGCAGTCCCAGCGGGGGGGCGGACGAGCAGTTCTTC
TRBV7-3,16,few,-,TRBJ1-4,CASSYKGSSINEKLFF,TGTGCCAGCAGCTACAAGGGGTCATCGATAAATGAAAAACTGTTTTTT
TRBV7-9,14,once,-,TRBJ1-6,CASSHEGGQVPLHF,TGTGCCAGCAGCCACGAGGGCGGCCAGGTGCCCCTCCACTTT
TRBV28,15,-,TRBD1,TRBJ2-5,CASSHPGQVQETQYF,TGTGCCAGCAGCCATCCGGGACAGGTCCAAGAGACCCAGTACTTC
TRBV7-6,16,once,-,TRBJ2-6,CASGVGGRSGANVLTF,TGTGCCAGCGGCGTGGGGGGACGCTCTGGGGCCAACGTCCTGACTTTC
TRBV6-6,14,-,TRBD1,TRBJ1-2,CASSYQGQGSGYTF,TGTGCCAGCAGTTACCAGGGACAGGGATCTGGCTACACCTTC
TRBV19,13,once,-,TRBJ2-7,CASSIRTDYEQYF,TGTGCCAGTAGTATCCGGACAGACTACGAGCAGTACTTC
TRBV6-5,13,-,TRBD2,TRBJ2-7,CARGGGFYYEQYF,TGTGCCCGCGGGGGGGGGTTCTACTACGAGCAGTACTTC
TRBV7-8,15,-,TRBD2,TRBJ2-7,CASSLAAGGLYEQYF,TGTGCCAGCAGCTTAGCGGCGGGAGGACTCTACGAGCAGTACTTC
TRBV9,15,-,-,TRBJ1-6,CASSAPGTYNSPLHF,TGTGCCAGCAGCGCCCCGGGAACGTATAATTCACCCCTCCACTTT
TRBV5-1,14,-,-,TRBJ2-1,CASSGRSSYNEQFF,TGCGCCAGCAGCGGTCGTAGCTCCTACAATGAGCAGTTCTTC
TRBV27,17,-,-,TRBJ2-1,CASTLKARWIPYNEQFF,TGTGCCAGCACTTTAAAAGCCAGGTGGATACCCTACAATGAGCAGTTCTTC
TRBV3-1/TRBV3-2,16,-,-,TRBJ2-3,CASSEWGSASTDTQYF,TGTGCCAGCAGCGAATGGGGCTCAGCTAGCACAGATACGCAGTATTTT
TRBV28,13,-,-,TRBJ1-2,CASSSRRLNGYTF,TGTGCCAGCAGTTCCCGGCGGCTCAATGGCTACACCTTC
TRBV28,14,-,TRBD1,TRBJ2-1,CASSPGQGAREQFF,TGTGCCAGCAGTCCTGGACAGGGGGCGAGGGAGCAGTTCTTC
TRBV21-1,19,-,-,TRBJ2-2,CASSYLRLAGGANTGELFF,TGTGCCAGCAGCTACTTACGACTAGCGGGGGGCGCGAACACCGGGGAGCTGTTTTTT
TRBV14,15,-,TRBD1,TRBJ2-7,CASSPGQGGSYEQYF,TGTGCCAGCAGCCCCGGACAGGGAGGATCCTACGAGCAGTACTTC
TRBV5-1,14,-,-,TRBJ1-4,CASRPQGLNEKLFF,TGCGCCAGCAGGCCACAGGGTCTTAATGAAAAACTGTTTTTT
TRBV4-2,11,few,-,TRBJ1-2,CASSRTEGYTF,TGTGCCAGCTCTCGGACAGAAGGCTACACCTTC
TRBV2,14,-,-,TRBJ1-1,CASSHRSLNTEAFF,TGTGCCAGCAGTCACAGATCCCTGAACACTGAAGCTTTCTTT
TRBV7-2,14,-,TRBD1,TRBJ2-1,CASSWGQAIDEQFF,TGTGCCAGCAGCTGGGGACAGGCCATCGATGAGCAGTTCTTC
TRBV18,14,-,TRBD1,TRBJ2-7,CASFRDSSSYEQYF,TGTGCCAGCTTCCGGGACAGTAGCTCCTACGAGCAGTACTTC
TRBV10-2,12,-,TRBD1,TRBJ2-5,CASSVRGETQYF,TGCGCCAGCAGTGTCAGGGGGGAGACCCAGTACTTC
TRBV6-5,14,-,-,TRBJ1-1,CASSRELEGAEAFF,TGTGCCAGCAGCCGCGAGCTTGAGGGAGCTGAAGCTTTCTTT
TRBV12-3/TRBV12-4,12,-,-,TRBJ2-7,CASTHVGGGQYF,TGTGCCAGCACCCACGTGGGGGGAGGGCAGTACTTC
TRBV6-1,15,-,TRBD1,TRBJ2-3,CASSEWGQGGDTQYF,TGTGCCAGCAGTGAATGGGGACAGGGGGGAGATACGCAGTATTTT
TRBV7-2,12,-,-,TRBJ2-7,CASSSTGSEQYF,TGTGCCAGCAGCTCAACAGGGTCCGAGCAGTACTTC
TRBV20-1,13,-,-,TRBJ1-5,CSASWRPNQPQHF,TGCAGTGCTAGTTGGCGGCCGAATCAGCCCCAGCATTTT
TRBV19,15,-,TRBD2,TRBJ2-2,CASSTSGSFTGELFF,TGTGCCAGTTCGACTAGCGGGAGTTTCACCGGGGAGCTGTTTTTT
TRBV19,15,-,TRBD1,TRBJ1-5,CASRTRDRGNQPQHF,TGTGCCAGTAGAACCCGGGACAGGGGAAATCAGCCCCAGCATTTT
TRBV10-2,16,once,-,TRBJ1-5,CASSDVDTYSNQPQHF,TGCGCCAGCAGTGACGTTGACACCTATAGCAATCAGCCCCAGCATTTT
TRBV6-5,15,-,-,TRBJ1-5,CASRRFPRSNQPQHF,TGTGCCAGCCGCCGTTTCCCGAGGAGCAATCAGCCCCAGCATTTT
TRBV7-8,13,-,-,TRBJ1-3,CASSPAGVNTIYF,TGTGCCAGCAGCCCCGCAGGGGTAAACACCATATATTTT
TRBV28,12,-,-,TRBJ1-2,CASSLPRGGYTF,TGTGCCAGCAGTTTGCCACGAGGCGGCTACACCTTC
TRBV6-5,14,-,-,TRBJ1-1,CASINPGFDTEAFF,TGTGCCAGCATCAACCCGGGTTTTGACACTGAAGCTTTCTTT
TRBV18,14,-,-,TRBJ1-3,CASSPGRSGNTIYF,TGTGCCAGCTCACCGGGCAGGTCTGGAAACACCATATATTTT
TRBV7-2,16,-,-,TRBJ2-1,CASSLGYSPGDNEQFF,TGTGCCAGCAGCTTGGGGTATTCCCCCGGGGACAATGAGCAGTTCTTC
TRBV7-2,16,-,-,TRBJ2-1,CASSERARGQDNEQFF,TGTGCCAGCAGCGAAAGGGCCAGGGGACAAGACAATGAGCAGTTCTTC